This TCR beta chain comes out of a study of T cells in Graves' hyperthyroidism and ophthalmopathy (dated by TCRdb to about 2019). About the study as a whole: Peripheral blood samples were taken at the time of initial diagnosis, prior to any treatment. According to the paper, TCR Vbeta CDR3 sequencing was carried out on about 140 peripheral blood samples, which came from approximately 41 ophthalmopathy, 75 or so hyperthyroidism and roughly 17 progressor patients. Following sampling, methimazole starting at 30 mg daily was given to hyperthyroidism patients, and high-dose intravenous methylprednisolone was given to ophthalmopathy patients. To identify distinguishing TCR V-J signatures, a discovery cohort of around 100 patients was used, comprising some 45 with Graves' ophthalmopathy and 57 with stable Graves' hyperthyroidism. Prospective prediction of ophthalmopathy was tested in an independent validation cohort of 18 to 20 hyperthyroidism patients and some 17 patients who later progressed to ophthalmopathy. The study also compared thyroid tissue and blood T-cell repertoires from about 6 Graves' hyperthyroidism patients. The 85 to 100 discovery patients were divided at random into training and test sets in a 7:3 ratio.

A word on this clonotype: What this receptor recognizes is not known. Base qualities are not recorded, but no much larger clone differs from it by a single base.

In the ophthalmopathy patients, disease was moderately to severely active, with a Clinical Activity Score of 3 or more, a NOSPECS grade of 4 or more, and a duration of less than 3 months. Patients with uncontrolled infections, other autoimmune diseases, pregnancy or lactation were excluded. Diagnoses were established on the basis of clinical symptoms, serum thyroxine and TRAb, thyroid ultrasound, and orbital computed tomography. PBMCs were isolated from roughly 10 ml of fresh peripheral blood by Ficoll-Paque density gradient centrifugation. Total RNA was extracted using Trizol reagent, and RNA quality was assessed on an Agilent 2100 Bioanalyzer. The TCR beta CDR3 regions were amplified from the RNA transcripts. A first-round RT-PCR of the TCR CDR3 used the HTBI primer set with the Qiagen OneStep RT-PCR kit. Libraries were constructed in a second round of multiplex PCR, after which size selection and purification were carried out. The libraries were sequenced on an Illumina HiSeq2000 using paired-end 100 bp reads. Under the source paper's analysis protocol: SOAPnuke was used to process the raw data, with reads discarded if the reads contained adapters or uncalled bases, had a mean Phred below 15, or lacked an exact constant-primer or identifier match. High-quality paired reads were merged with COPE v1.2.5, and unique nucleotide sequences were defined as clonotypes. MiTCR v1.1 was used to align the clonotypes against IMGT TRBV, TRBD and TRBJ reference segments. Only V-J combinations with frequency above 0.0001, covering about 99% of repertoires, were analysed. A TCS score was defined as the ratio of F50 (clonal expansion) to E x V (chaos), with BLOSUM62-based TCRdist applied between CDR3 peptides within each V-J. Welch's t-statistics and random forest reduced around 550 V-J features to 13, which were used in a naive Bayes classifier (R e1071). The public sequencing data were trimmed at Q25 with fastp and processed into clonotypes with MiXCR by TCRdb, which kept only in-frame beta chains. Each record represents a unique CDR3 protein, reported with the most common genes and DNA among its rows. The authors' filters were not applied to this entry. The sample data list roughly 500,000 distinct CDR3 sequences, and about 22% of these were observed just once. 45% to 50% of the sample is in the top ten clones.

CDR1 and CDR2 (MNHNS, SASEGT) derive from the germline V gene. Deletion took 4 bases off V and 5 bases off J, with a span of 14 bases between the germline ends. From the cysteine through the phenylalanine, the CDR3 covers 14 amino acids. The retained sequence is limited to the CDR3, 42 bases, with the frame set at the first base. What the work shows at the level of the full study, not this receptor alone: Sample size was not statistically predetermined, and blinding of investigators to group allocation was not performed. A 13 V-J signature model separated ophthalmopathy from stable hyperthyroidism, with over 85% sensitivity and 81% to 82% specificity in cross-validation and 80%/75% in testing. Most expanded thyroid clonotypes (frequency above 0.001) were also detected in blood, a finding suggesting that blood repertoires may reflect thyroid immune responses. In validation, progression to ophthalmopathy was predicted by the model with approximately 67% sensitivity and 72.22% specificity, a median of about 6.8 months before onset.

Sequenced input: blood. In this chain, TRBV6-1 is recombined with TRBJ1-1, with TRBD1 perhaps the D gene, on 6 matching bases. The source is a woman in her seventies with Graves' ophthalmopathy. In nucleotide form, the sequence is TGTGCCAGCAGTGTCCTCCAAGGGGGGACTGAAGCTTTCTTT. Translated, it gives CASSVLQGGTEAFF.